This T cell receptor beta chain emerged from a study of technical replicates of blood from a few donors. This clone was seen once. TCRdb's copy holds only in-frame clones and misses some; the assay was immunoSEQ multiplex PCR. Of 65,000 to 90,000 clones in the sample, 93% were seen once. V shed 5 bases, J shed 7 bases, and the junction held 5 bases outside the gene matches. Germline CDR1 and CDR2: MNHEY and SVGAGI. CDR3 length equals 15 residues. The V gene is TRBV6-5, the J gene TRBJ2-1, with 13 bases fitting TRBD2. This receptor was obtained from a human donor in good health. Material for sequencing was T cells isolated from PBMCs. In nucleotides, the CDR3 is TGTGCCAGCAGTCCCGGGACTAGCGGGATGAATGAGCAGTTCTTC. It specifies CASSPGTSGMNEQFF.